This T cell receptor (beta chain) was recorded in a study of blood T cell repertoires in COVID-19. Overall study: COVID-19 samples from acute and convalescent phases originated in the United States, Italy and Spain. T cells, B-cell-depleted T cells, or PBMCs supplied cDNA or gDNA.

Under the authors' procedure: It was from reference gene primer amplification that nucleated cell counts were estimated. Measured with immunoSEQ multiplex PCR; TCRdb has only the in-frame clones, and not every one. V and J calls and clone size are as listed in that table; D and trimming were resolved from the DNA. There are around 260,000 clones in the sample; 86% occur only once, and around 3.6% lies in the top ten. V was clipped by 3 bases and J by 2 bases; unmatched bases: 3. Germline CDR1 SGDLS, CDR2 YYNGEE. The CDR3 has 14 amino acids. This clone was counted only a few times. Sequencing was performed on peripheral blood. J is TRBJ2-7 and V is TRBV9, with 9 bases aligning to TRBD1. This receptor was identified in a man younger than 35 with active or convalescent COVID-19. The CDR3 DNA is TGTGCCAGCAGCGCCCGGGACAGGGCCTACGAGCAGTACTTC. This encodes CASSARDRAYEQYF.